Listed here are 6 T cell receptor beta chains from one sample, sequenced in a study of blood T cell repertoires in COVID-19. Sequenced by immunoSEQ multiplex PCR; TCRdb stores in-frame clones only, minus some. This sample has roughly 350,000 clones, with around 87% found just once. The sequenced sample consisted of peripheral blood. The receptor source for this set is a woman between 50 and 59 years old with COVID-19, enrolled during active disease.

The CDR3 loop reads CASSLVLAGGPDTGELFF. Written as DNA, the CDR3 is TGTGCCAGCAGCTTGGTACTAGCGGGAGGGCCCGACACCGGGGAGCTGTTTTTT. The chain couples TRBV5-5 to TRBJ2-2; 13 nucleotides line up with TRBD2. This CDR3 has 18 amino acids. Germline CDR1 is SGHKS and CDR2 is YYEKEE (reference sequence). V lost 0 bases to trimming and J lost 3 bases; unmatched junction nucleotides: 5.

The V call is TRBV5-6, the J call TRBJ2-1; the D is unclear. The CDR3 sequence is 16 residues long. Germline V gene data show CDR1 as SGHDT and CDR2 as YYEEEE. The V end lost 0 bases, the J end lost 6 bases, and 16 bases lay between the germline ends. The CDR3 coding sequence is TGTGCCAGCAGCTTGGCCATACGGCAGGTCTTCAATGAGCAGTTCTTC. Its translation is CASSLAIRQVFNEQFF.

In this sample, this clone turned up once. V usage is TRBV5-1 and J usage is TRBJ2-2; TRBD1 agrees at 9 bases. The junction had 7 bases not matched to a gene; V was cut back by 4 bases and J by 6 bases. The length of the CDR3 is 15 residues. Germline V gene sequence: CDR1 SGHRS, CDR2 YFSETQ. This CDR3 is CASSPWDRDAGELFF. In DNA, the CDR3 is TGCGCCAGCAGCCCCTGGGACAGGGATGCCGGGGAGCTGTTTTTT.

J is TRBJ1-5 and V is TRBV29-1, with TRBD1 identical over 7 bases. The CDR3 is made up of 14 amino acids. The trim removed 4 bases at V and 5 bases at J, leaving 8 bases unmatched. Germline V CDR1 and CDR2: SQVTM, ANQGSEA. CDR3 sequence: CSVAGRGFDQPQHF. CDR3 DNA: TGCAGCGTTGCGGGCAGGGGGTTTGATCAGCCCCAGCATTTT.

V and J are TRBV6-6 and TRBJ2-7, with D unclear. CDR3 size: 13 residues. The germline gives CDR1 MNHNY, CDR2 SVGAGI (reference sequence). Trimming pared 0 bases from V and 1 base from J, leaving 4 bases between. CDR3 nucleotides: TGTGCCAGCAGTTACTCCCCTTCCTACGAGCAGTACTTC. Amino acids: CASSYSPSYEQYF.

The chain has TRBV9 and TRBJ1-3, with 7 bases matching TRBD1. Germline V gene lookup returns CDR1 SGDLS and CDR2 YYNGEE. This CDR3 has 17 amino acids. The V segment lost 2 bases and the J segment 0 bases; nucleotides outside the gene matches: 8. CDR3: CASSVIPGTASGNTIYF. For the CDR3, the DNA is TGTGCCAGCAGCGTTATTCCCGGGACAGCCTCTGGAAACACCATATATTTT.